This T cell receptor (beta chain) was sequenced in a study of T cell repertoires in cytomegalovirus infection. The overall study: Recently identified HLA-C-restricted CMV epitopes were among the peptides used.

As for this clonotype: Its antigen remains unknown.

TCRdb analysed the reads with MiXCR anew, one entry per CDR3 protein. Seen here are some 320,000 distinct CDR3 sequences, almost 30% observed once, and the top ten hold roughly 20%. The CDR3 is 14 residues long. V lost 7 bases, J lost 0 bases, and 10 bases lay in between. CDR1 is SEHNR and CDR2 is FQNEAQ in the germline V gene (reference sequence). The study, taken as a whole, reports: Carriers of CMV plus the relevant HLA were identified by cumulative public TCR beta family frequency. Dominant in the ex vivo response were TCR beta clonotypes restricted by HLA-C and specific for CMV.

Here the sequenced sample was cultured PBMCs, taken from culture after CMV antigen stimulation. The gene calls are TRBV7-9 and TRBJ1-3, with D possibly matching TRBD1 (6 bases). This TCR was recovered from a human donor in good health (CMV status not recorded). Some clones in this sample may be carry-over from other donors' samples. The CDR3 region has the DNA TGTGCCAGCAACGACAGGAGCTCTGGAAACACCATATATTTT. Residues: CASNDRSSGNTIYF.